A single sample is the source of the 20 T cell receptor beta chains below, sequenced in a study of cytomegalovirus exposure and HLA in healthy donors. 13 Jbeta primers and 60 Vbeta primers were used for the PCR. The data were produced by immunoSEQ multiplex PCR, yet TCRdb's version contains in-frame clones alone and is incomplete. Among 200,000 to 250,000 clones, around 83% were seen once, and the ten largest hold less than 3%. Input material: PBMCs. The source of these receptors is a middle-aged woman in good health and CMV-seronegative.

V is TRBV7-7 and J is TRBJ2-1; TRBD2 matches 9 bases. With 1 base clipped from V and 10 bases from J, the junction kept 5 bases outside the gene matches. Germline CDR1 SSHAT, CDR2 FNYEAQ (reference sequence). This CDR3 is 14 amino acids long. CDR3 bases: TGTGCCAGCAGCTTAGGGGGACTAGCTGGCGAGCAGTTCTTC. Amino acid sequence: CASSLGGLAGEQFF. Supplemented by reference TRBV7-7 and TRBJ2-1, the full variable domain reads GAGVSQSPRYKVTKRGQDVTLRCDPISSHATLYWYQQALGQGPEFLTYFNYEAQPDKSGLPSDRFSAERPEGSISTLTIQRTEQRDSAMYRCASSLGGLAGEQFFGPGTRLTVL.

This clone turned up a few times. The chain has TRBV19 and TRBJ2-7, with 12 bases matching TRBD1. CDR3 length: 16 amino acids. V gave up 3 bases and J gave up 5 bases; unmatched junction bases: 8. From germline, CDR1 is LNHDA and CDR2 SQIVND (reference sequence). The DNA for the CDR3 is TGTGCCAGTAGTATCAGACCCGGGACAGGGGGCCACGAGCAGTACTTC. Its protein is CASSIRPGTGGHEQYF.

The rearrangement uses TRBV11-2 and TRBJ2-1, with 9 positions matching TRBD2. V was pared by 10 bases and J by 4 bases, with 5 bases of the junction left unmatched. Germline CDR1 reads SGHAT; CDR2 reads FQNNGV. The CDR3 runs to 13 residues. The CDR3 sequence: CATTSGLYNEQFF. DNA of the CDR3: TGTGCCACGACTAGCGGACTGTACAATGAGCAGTTCTTC.

In nucleotides, the CDR3 is TGTGCCAGCAACCCAGGGGGCAAGGTCAATCAGCCCCAGCATTTT. Protein sequence: CASNPGGKVNQPQHF. The rearrangement uses TRBV9 and TRBJ1-5; 8 bases are shared with TRBD1. CDR3 length: 15 residues. Germline V lookup: CDR1 SGDLS, CDR2 YYNGEE. Germline trimming cut 6 bases from V and 3 bases from J; bases unmatched to any gene: 8.

This chain uses TRBV7-9 with TRBJ1-1, with D possibly TRBD1 on 5 matching bases. V was clipped by 1 base and J by 1 base, with 7 bases between them. The CDR3 length is 14 residues. Per germline, CDR1 SEHNR and CDR2 FQNEAQ (reference sequence). The CDR3 nucleotides are TGTGCCAGCAGCTTAGGGGGGGGGAACACTGAAGCTTTCTTT. Amino acid sequence: CASSLGGGNTEAFF.

The chain recombines TRBV28 with TRBJ2-7; D unclear. Germline CDR1 is MDHEN and CDR2 is SYDVKM. V was cut by 4 bases and J by 10 bases, with 23 bases left in between. The CDR3 length is 15 residues. The CDR3 sequence: CASSSPQSRHLRQYF. CDR3 nucleotides: TGTGCCAGCAGTTCACCACAATCCCGACACTTACGACAGTACTTC.

This clone was seen a few times. The J gene is TRBJ1-1, the V gene TRBV6-5, with TRBD1 identical over 8 bases. The CDR3 extends over 13 amino acids. CDR1 is MNHEY and CDR2 is SVGAGI in the germline V gene. J gave up 5 bases and V 6 bases, and 5 bases lay outside the gene matches. The CDR3 sequence: CASRGQGRTEAFF. CDR3 sequence (DNA): TGTGCCAGCAGAGGACAGGGACGGACTGAAGCTTTCTTT.

The chain uses TRBV11-2 and TRBJ2-7; 8 bases are shared with TRBD2. V shed 5 bases, J shed 7 bases, and the junction held 13 bases outside the gene matches. From germline, CDR1 is SGHAT and CDR2 FQNNGV. The length of the CDR3 is 15 residues. CDR3: CASSLNTGRAREQYF. CDR3 sequence (DNA): TGTGCCAGCAGCCTAAATACCGGGAGGGCGCGGGAGCAGTACTTC.

The rearrangement links TRBV25-1 to TRBJ2-3, with TRBD2 matching 10 bases. The CDR3 has 15 amino acids. Germline CDR1 is MGHDK and CDR2 is SYGVNS. Trimming at V came to 3 bases and at J to 3 bases, leaving 3 bases not matched to a gene. The DNA for the CDR3 is TGTGCCAGCAGTGAGGGACTAGCGATGACAGATACGCAGTATTTT. Protein sequence: CASSEGLAMTDTQYF.

V and J are TRBV19 and TRBJ1-2, with 7 bases fitting TRBD1. CDR3 length: 14 residues. Trimming cost V 5 bases and J 6 bases; bases outside gene matches: 9. Germline CDR1 and CDR2: LNHDA and SQIVND (reference sequence). DNA for the CDR3: TGTGCCAGTAGTCCGCGAGGAGGGGGCCATGGCTACACCTTC. Amino acid sequence: CASSPRGGGHGYTF.

The chain joins TRBV27 to TRBJ2-1, with 13 bases that match TRBD2. Per the germline V gene, CDR1 is MNHEY and CDR2 is SMNVEV (reference sequence). CDR3 length: 16 residues. V dropped 3 bases and J dropped 8; count of bases not matched to a gene: 7. DNA of the CDR3: TGTGCCAGCAGTTTCATACTAGCGGGAGGGCCCGATGAGCAGTTCTTC. Residues: CASSFILAGGPDEQFF.

The CDR3 sequence: CSVIGQGANQPQHF. As DNA, the CDR3 is TGCAGCGTTATAGGACAGGGGGCGAATCAGCCCCAGCATTTT. The chain employs TRBV29-1 and TRBJ1-5; TRBD1 matches 11 bases. The trim removed 5 bases at V and 4 bases at J, leaving 4 bases unmatched. CDR3 size: 14 residues. Germline-derived CDR1 and CDR2 are SQVTM and ANQGSEA.

The V and J genes are TRBV30 and TRBJ2-2, with D unclear. The length of the CDR3 is 15 residues. The germline CDR1 and CDR2 sequences are GTSNPN and SVGIG (reference sequence). Between the trimmed V and J ends, which lost 6 bases and 0 bases, there was a span of 14 bases. The CDR3 spells CACKQQRTNTGELFF. CDR3 nucleotide sequence: TGTGCCTGTAAACAGCAAAGAACGAACACCGGGGAGCTGTTTTTT.

The CDR3 region is CASSGGTVGQETQYF. The CDR3 coding sequence is TGTGCCAGCAGTGGTGGGACAGTAGGCCAAGAGACCCAGTACTTC. The chain uses TRBV28 and TRBJ2-5; the match to TRBD1 covers 7 bases. With V trimmed by 5 bases and J by 1 base, 7 bases remained unmatched. Looked up from germline, CDR1 is MDHEN and CDR2 is SYDVKM. The CDR3 contains 15 residues.

V gene TRBV7-6 combines with J gene TRBJ2-7; a possible D gene is TRBD1 (5 bases). The length of the CDR3 is 17 residues. The V and J ends lost 4 bases and 0 bases respectively, with 19 bases between them. The germline V gene has CDR1 SGHVS and CDR2 FNYEAQ. The CDR3 is CASSSPYLGQSSYEQYF. CDR3 nucleotide sequence: TGTGCCAGCAGCTCCCCCTATCTGGGGCAGAGCTCCTACGAGCAGTACTTC.

The chain couples TRBV10-1 to TRBJ1-1; no reliable D call. Germline lookup yields CDR1 WNHNN and CDR2 SYGVQD (reference sequence). The CDR3 has 13 residues. With 6 bases removed from V and 2 bases from J, the gap between germline ends came to 10 bases. CDR3 sequence: CASRTGTNTEAFF. The CDR3 nucleotides are TGCGCCAGCAGGACTGGAACTAACACTGAAGCTTTCTTT.

The chain links TRBV5-8 to TRBJ1-4; 8 bases fit TRBD1. From germline, CDR1 is SGHTS and CDR2 YDEGEE. Losses at the gene ends were 6 bases for V and 5 bases for J; bases not matched to a gene: 6. The CDR3 runs to 14 residues. The CDR3 DNA reads as TGTGCCAGCAACCCGGGACAGGAGAATGAAAAACTGTTTTTT. It specifies CASNPGQENEKLFF.

This clone was counted a single time. V and J are TRBV7-2 and TRBJ2-3; 7 positions match TRBD2. The V gene end was trimmed by 7 bases and the J gene end by 0 bases; junction bases not matched to a gene: 10. The CDR3 runs 16 residues. The V gene's germline CDR1 is SGHTA and CDR2 FQGNSA. CDR3 nucleotide sequence: TGTGCCAGCAACCCTATAGCGGGCACTAGCACAGATACGCAGTATTTT. It codes for CASNPIAGTSTDTQYF.

The CDR3 sequence is CASSLAGPPTEAFF. The CDR3 DNA is TGCGCCAGCAGCTTGGCCGGTCCCCCCACTGAAGCTTTCTTT. The chain has TRBV5-1 and TRBJ1-1, with no clear D. V lost 0 bases, J lost 4 bases, and 10 bases lay in between. Germline CDR1 is SGHRS and CDR2 is YFSETQ. This CDR3 has 14 residues.

The genes are TRBV30 and TRBJ1-4, with TRBD1 as a possible D gene (5 bases). The CDR3 has 15 residues. Germline V lookup: CDR1 GTSNPN, CDR2 SVGIG (reference sequence). V was pared by 4 bases and J by 10 bases, with 22 bases between. The CDR3: CAWTRDSSTLGKLFF. As DNA, the CDR3 is TGTGCCTGGACCCGAGACAGCTCGACGTTGGGAAAACTGTTTTTT.